The next 2 T cell receptor beta chains were all read from a single sample in a study of T cells in Graves' hyperthyroidism and ophthalmopathy. Using RNA transcripts as the source, TCR beta CDR3 regions were amplified. In the first-round RT-PCR of the TCR CDR3, the HTBI primer set was used. TCRdb ran MiXCR on the multiplex PCR reads and lists one entry per CDR3 protein. The sample holds hundreds of thousands of distinct CDR3 sequences, around 38% seen once. Sequencing was carried out using blood. These receptors all come from a man aged 18-30 years with Graves' hyperthyroidism.

About this clonotype: Being one base from a much bigger clone, this may be a read error. The chain is built from TRBV7-9 and TRBJ2-5, with D hard to call. Germline CDR1 is SEHNR and CDR2 is FQNEAQ (reference sequence). CDR3 length: 13 amino acids. This CDR3 is CASSGRTQEAQYF. The DNA for the CDR3 is TGTGCCAGCAGCGGACGGACCCAAGAGGCCCAGTACTTC.

The V call is TRBV11-2, the J call TRBJ1-6; D is unclear. V gave up 0 bases and J gave up 9 bases, with 12 bases separating them. Germline CDR1 and CDR2: SGHAT and FQNNGV. This CDR3 has 15 residues. The CDR3 DNA is TGTGCCAGCAGCTTAGATCTGGCCAGGTCTTCACCCCTCCACTTT. This codes for CASSLDLARSSPLHF.